The clone carrying this TCR beta chain came up a few times. The sample originates from a study of CD8+ T cells in alopecia areata. CDR3 length: 16 residues. Trimming removed 4 bases from V and 5 bases from J, with 22 bases in between. Germline CDR1 and CDR2: SGDLS and YYNGEE. Obtained from alopecia areata patients were lesional scalp punch biopsies along with peripheral blood. The sequencing template was cDNA reverse transcribed from extracted RNA. The method was immunoSEQ multiplex PCR; TCRdb's version includes in-frame clones alone and lacks a portion of them. The top ten hold about 1.5% of the sample, which has about 97,000 clones, roughly 41% seen once.

This sequence was found in a human donor with alopecia areata. The sample taken for sequencing was CD4+ T cells sorted from blood. The chain links TRBV9 to TRBJ2-7; possible D gene TRBD2, 6 bases. The CDR3 here is CASSTPGWGREDEQYF. DNA of the CDR3: TGTGCCAGCAGCACCCCCGGTTGGGGCAGGGAGGACGAGCAGTACTTC. Looking up the rest from reference TRBV9 and TRBJ2-7 gives the full variable domain: DSGVTQTPKHLITATGQRVTLRCSPRSGDLSVYWYQQSLDQGLQFLIQYYNGEERAKGNILERFSAQQFPDLHSELNLSSLELGDSALYFCASSTPGWGREDEQYFGPGTRLTVT.